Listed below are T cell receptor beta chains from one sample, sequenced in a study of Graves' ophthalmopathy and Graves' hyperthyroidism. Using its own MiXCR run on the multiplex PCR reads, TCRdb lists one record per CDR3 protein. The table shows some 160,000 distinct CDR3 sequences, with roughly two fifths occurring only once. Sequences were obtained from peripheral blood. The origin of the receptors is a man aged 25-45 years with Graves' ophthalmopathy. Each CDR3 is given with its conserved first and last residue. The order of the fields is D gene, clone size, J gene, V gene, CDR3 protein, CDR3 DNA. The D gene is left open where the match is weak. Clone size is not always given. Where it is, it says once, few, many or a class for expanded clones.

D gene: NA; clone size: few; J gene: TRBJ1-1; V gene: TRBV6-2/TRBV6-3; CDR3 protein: CASSYTWDTLMNTEAFF; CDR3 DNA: TGTGCCAGCAGTTACACCTGGGACACCCTCATGAACACTGAAGCTTTCTTT
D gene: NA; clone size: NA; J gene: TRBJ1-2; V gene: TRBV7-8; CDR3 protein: CASSLVGLGGYTF; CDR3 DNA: TGTGCCAGCAGCTTAGTTGGGCTGGGTGGCTACACCTTC
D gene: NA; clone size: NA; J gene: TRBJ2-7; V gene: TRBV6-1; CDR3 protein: CASSWGEGEQYF; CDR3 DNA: TGTGCCAGCAGCTGGGGTGAAGGCGAGCAGTACTTC
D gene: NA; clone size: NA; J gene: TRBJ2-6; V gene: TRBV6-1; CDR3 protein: CASRVVGYHPGANVLTF; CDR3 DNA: TGTGCCAGCAGGGTGGTGGGCTACCATCCTGGGGCCAACGTCCTGACTTTC
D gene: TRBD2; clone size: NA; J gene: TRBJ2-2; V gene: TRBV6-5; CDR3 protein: CASSYGAGDLARGELFF; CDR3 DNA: TGTGCCAGCAGTTACGGAGCGGGAGACCTCGCACGCGGGGAGCTGTTTTTT
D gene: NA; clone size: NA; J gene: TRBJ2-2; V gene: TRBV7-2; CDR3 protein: CASSSQPGGELFF; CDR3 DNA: TGTGCCAGCAGCTCTCAGCCCGGCGGGGAGCTGTTTTTT
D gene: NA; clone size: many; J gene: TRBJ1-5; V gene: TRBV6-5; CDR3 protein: CASRGVGQPQHF; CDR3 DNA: TGTGCCAGCCGAGGGGTAGGTCAGCCCCAGCATTTT
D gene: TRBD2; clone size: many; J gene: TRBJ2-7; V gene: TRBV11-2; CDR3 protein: CASSLELAGGYEQYF; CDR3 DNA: TGTGCCAGCAGCTTAGAGTTAGCGGGAGGCTACGAGCAGTACTTC
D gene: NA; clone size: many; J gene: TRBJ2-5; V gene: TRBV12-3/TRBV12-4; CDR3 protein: CASSLGGPQETQYF; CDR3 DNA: TGTGCCAGCAGTTTAGGGGGCCCCCAAGAGACCCAGTACTTC
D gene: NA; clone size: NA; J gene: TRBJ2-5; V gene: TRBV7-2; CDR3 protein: CASSLRYPVQETQYF; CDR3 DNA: TGTGCCAGCAGCTTACGTTATCCCGTCCAAGAGACCCAGTACTTC
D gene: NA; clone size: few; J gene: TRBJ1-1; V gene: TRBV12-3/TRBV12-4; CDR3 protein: CASSLGIIGTEAFF; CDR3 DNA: TGTGCCAGCAGTTTAGGGATAATCGGCACTGAAGCTTTCTTT
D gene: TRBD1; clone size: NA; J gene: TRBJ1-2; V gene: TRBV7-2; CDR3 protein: CASSLEQGKSGYTF; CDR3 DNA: TGTGCCAGCAGCTTAGAACAGGGGAAGAGTGGCTACACCTTC
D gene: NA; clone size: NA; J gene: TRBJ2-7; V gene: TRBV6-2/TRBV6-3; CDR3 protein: CASSFLPGGAASLGRQYF; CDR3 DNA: TGTGCCAGCAGTTTCCTCCCTGGCGGAGCGGCTTCCCTTGGACGGCAGTACTTC
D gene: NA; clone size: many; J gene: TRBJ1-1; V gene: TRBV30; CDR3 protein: CAWSVPAPEAFF; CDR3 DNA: TGTGCCTGGAGTGTACCGGCGCCAGAAGCTTTCTTT
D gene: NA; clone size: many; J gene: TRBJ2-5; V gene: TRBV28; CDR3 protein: CASSGTYPQETQYF; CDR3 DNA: TGTGCCAGCAGCGGGACATACCCTCAAGAGACCCAGTACTTC
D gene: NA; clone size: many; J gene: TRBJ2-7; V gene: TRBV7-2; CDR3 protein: CASSPVGVGGTYEQYF; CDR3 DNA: TGTGCCAGCAGCCCGGTGGGAGTCGGGGGTACCTACGAGCAGTACTTC
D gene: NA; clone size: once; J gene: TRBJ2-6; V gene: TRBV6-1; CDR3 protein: CASGLLGAGANVLTF; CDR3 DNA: TGTGCCAGCGGCCTATTAGGGGCTGGGGCCAACGTCCTGACTTTC
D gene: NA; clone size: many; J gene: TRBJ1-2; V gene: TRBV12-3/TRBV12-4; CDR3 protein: CASSYGQNGYTF; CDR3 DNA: TGTGCCAGCAGCTACGGACAGAATGGCTACACCTTC
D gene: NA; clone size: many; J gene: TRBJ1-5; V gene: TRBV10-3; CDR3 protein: CAISEFGGSNQPQHF; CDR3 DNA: TGTGCCATCAGTGAGTTCGGGGGGAGCAATCAGCCCCAGCATTTT
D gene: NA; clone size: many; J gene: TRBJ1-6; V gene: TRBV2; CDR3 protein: CASSEQGFSSSYNSPLHF; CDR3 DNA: TGTGCCAGCAGTGAACAGGGGTTCTCAAGCTCCTATAATTCACCCCTCCACTTT
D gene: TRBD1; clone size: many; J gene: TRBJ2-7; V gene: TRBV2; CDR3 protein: CASSEWDSSYEQYF; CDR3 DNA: TGTGCCAGCAGTGAATGGGACAGCTCCTACGAGCAGTACTTC
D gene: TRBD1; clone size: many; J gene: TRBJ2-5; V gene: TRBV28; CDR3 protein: CASSGQGAETQYF; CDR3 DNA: TGTGCCAGCAGCGGACAGGGAGCGGAGACCCAGTACTTC
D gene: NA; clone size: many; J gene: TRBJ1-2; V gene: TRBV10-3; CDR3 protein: CAIVREGAGGYTF; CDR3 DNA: TGTGCCATCGTCCGCGAAGGGGCCGGTGGCTACACCTTC
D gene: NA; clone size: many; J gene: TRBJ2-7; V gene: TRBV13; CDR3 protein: CASSPESSYEQYF; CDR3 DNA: TGTGCCAGCAGTCCCGAAAGCTCCTACGAGCAGTACTTC
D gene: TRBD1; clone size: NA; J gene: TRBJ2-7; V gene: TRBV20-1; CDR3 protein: CSARDALRDSSYEQYF; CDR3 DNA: TGCAGTGCTAGAGATGCCCTCCGGGACAGTTCCTACGAGCAGTACTTC
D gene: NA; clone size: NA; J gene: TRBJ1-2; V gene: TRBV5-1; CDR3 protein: CASSPDTFQGYTF; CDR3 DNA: TGCGCCAGCAGCCCTGACACTTTCCAGGGCTACACCTTC
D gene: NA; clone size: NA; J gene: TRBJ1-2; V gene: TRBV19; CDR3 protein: CASSTLGQFYGYTF; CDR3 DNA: TGTGCCAGTAGTACCCTCGGACAGTTCTATGGCTACACCTTC
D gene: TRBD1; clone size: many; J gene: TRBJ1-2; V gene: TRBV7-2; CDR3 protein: CASSWDRDGYTF; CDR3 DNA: TGTGCCAGCAGCTGGGACAGGGATGGCTACACCTTC
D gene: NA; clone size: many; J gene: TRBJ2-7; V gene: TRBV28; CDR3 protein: CASSSFLSWAYEQYF; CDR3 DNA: TGTGCCAGCAGTTCTTTTTTAAGCTGGGCCTACGAGCAGTACTTC